This TCR beta chain was recovered during a study of T-cell reconstitution after alpha-beta-depleted transplantation in children. The library targeted TCRbeta and was prepared with unique molecular identifiers. Using its own MiXCR run on the PCR reads, TCRdb lists one record per CDR3 protein. The table lists 350,000 to 450,000 distinct CDR3 sequences, about an eighth of them singletons. Germline assignment: CDR1 LGHNA and CDR2 YNFKEQ. The germline V and J ends were trimmed by 0 bases and 4 bases, with 11 bases remaining between them. CDR3 length: 15 amino acids. The table lists this clonotype with a few counts.

J is TRBJ2-3 and V is TRBV4-2; D remains unclear. This specimen was PBMCs, taken from the stem cell graft. The TCR originated in a human donor who donated a stem cell graft to a child with Fanconi anemia. The DNA of the CDR3 is TGTGCCAGCAGCCAAGATGGGTCAGCTGCAGATACGCAGTATTTT. Encoded protein: CASSQDGSAADTQYF.